The T cell receptor (beta chain) described here comes from a study of neurological immune-mediated disorders. TCRdb recomputed calls from the 5' RACE reads with MiXCR, one row per CDR3 protein. This sample has tens of thousands of distinct CDR3 sequences, with about 3.3% found just once. The time point denotes: longitudinal time-point 1 (baseline). Germline assignment: CDR1 DFQATT and CDR2 SNEGSKA (reference sequence). CDR3 size: 13 residues. With V trimmed by 7 bases and J by 5 bases, 8 bases remained unmatched. This clonotype has at least ten counts. This sequence originates from a woman aged 55-69 years with multiple sclerosis. The chain has TRBV20-1 and TRBJ2-1; TRBD1 matches at 7 bases. The source material was PBMCs. In nucleotides, the CDR3 is TGCAGTGTCCTCAAGGGACAGCACAATGAGCAGTTCTTC. This sequence encodes CSVLKGQHNEQFF.